A single count supports the clone carrying this T cell receptor beta chain. This CDR3 comprises 15 residues. Germline CDR1 reads SGHTA; CDR2 reads FQGNSA. V lost 3 bases and J 7 bases, leaving 16 bases between the germline ends. The data belong to a study of control samples from healthy donors and cancer patients. Repertoires were generated with immunoSEQ multiplex PCR, while TCRdb's copy carries only in-frame clones and drops some. The sample has under 200,000 clones, around 95% seen once. V is TRBV7-2 and J is TRBJ1-5; the D gene is possibly TRBD1 (5 bases). Input material: blood. The receptor was derived from a woman in her thirties or forties in good health. The CDR3 DNA reads TGTGCCAGCAGCTTTTGGGGGGGTGTAGGGCAGCCCCAGCATTTT. Translated: CASSFWGGVGQPQHF.